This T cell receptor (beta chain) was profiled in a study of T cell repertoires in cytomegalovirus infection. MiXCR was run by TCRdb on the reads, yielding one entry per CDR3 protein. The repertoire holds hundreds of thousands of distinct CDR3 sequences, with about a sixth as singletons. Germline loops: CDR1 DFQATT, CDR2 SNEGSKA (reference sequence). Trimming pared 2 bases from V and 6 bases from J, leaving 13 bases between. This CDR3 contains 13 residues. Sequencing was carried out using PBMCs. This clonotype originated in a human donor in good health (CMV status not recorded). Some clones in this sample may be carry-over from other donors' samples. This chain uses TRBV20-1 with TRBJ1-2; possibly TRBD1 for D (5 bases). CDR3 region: CSARWQGYNGYTF. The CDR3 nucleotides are TGCAGTGCTAGATGGCAGGGCTATAATGGCTACACCTTC.